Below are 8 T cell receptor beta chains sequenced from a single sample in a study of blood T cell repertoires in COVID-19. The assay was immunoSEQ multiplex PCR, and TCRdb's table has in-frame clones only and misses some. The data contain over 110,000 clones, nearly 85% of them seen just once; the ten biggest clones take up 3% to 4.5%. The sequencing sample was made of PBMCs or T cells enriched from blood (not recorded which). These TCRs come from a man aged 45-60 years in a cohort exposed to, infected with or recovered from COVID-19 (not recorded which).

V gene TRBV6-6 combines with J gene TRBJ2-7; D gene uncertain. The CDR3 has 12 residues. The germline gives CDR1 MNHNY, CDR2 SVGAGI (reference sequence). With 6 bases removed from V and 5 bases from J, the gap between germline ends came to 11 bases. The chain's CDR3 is CASSLPRDEQYF. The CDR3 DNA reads TGTGCCAGCAGCCTCCCCCGGGACGAGCAGTACTTC.

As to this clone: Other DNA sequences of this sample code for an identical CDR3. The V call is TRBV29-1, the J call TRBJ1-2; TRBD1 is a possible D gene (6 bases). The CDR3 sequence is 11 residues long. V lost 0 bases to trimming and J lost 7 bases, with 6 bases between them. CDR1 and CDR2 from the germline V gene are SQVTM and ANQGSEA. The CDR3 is CSVEDRGGYTF. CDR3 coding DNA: TGCAGCGTTGAAGACAGGGGTGGCTACACCTTC.

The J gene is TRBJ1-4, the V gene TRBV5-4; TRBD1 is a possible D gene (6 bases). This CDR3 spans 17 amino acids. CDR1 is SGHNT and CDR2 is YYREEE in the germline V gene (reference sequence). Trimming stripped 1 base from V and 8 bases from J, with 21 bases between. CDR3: CASSLIGGGQVREKLFF. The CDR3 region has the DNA TGTGCCAGCAGCTTGATTGGCGGGGGGCAGGTGCGAGAAAAACTGTTTTTT.

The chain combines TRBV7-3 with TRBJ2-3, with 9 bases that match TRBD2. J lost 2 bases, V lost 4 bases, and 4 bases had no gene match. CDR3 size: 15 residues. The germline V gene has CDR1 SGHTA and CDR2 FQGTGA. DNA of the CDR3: TGTGCCAGCAGCTCGACTAGCGGATACACAGATACGCAGTATTTT. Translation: CASSSTSGYTDTQYF.

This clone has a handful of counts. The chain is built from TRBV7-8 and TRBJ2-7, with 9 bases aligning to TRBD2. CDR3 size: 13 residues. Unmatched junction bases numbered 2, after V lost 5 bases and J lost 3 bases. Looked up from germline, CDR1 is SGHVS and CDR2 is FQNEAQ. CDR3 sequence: CASSVTSGYEQYF. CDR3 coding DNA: TGTGCCAGCAGCGTGACTAGCGGCTACGAGCAGTACTTC.

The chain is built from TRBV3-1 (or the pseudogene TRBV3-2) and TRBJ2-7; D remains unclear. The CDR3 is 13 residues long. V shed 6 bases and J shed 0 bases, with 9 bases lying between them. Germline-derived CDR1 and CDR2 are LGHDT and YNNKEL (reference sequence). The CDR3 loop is CASRSVYSYEQYF. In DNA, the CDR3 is TGTGCCAGCAGATCGGTTTACTCCTACGAGCAGTACTTC.

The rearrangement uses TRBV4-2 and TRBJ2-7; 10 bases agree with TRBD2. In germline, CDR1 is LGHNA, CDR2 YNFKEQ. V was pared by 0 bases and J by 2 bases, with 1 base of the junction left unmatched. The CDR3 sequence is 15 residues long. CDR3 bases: TGTGCCAGCAGCCAAGAAGCGGGGGGGCCCTACGAGCAGTACTTC. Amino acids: CASSQEAGGPYEQYF.

CDR3 protein: CASSIDHTGGYGYTF. CDR3 nucleotides: TGTGCCAGTAGTATAGATCACACCGGCGGGTATGGCTACACCTTC. The chain combines TRBV19 with TRBJ1-2; D not certain. V lost 0 bases and J lost 5, with 13 bases in between. CDR1 is LNHDA and CDR2 is SQIVND in the germline V gene (reference sequence). This CDR3 contains 15 residues. The whole variable domain, remainder taken from reference TRBV19 and TRBJ1-2, is DGGITQSPKYLFRKEGQNVTLSCEQNLNHDAMYWYRQDPGQGLRLIYYSQIVNDFQKGDIAEGYSVSREKKESFPLTVTSAQKNPTAFYLCASSIDHTGGYGYTFGSGTRLTVV.